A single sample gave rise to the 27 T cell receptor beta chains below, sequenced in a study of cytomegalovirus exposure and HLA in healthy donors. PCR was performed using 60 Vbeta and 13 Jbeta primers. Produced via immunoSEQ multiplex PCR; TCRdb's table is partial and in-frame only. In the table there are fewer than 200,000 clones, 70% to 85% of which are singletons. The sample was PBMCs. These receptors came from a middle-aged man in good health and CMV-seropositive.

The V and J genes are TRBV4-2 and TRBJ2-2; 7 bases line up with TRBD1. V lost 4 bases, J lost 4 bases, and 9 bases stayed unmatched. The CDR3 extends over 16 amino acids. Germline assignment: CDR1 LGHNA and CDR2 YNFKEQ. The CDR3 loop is CASSRLWTGGTGELFF. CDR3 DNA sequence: TGTGCCAGCAGCCGCTTATGGACAGGCGGCACCGGGGAGCTGTTTTTT.

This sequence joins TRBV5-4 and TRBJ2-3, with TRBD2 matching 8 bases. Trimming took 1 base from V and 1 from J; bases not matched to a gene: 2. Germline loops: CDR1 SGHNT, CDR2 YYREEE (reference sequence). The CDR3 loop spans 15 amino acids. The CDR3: CASSLYGGGTDTQYF. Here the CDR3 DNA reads TGTGCCAGCAGCTTGTACGGGGGGGGCACAGATACGCAGTATTTT.

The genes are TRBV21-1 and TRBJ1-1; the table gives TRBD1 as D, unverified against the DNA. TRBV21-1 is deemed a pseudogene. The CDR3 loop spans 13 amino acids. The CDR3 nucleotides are TGTGCCAGCAGTCGAACAGTGAACACTGAAGCTTTCTTT. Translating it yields CASSRTVNTEAFF.

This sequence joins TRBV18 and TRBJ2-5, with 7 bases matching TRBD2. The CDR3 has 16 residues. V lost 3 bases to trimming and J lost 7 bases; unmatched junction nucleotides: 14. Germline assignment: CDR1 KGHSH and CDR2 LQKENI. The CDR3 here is CASSPRASGTKMTQYF. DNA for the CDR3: TGTGCCAGCTCACCCAGGGCTAGCGGAACGAAGATGACCCAGTACTTC.

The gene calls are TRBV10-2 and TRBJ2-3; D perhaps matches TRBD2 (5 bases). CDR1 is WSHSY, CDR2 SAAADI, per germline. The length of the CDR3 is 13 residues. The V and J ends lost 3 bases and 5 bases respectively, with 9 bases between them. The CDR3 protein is CASSDHGEDTQYF. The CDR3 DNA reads TGCGCCAGCAGTGACCACGGGGAAGATACGCAGTATTTT.

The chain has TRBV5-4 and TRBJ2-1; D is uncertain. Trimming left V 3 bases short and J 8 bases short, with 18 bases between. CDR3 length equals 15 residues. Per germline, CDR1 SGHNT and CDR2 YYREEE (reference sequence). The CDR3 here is CASSSLTRRVDEQFF. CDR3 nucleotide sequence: TGTGCCAGCAGCTCACTGACCCGCCGGGTGGATGAGCAGTTCTTC.

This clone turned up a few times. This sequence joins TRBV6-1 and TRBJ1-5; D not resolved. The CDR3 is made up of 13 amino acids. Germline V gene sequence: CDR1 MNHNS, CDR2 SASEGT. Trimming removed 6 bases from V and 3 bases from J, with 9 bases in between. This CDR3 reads CASRPTFNQPQHF. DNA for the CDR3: TGTGCCAGCAGGCCCACATTCAATCAGCCCCAGCATTTT.

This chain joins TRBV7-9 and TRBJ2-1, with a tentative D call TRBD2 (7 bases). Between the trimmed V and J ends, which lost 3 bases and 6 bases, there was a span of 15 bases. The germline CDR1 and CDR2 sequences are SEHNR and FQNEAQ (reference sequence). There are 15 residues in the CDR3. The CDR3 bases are TGTGCCAGCAGCTTCGGGGGGCCACTACGCAATGAGCAGTTCTTC. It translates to CASSFGGPLRNEQFF.

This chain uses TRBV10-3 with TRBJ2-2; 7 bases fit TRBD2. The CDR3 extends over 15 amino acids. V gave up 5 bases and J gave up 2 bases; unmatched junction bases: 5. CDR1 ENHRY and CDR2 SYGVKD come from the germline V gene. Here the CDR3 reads CAISRSGGNTGELFF. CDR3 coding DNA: TGTGCCATCAGTCGCTCGGGGGGAAACACCGGGGAGCTGTTTTTT.

The CDR3 is CASRTSGVSDEQFF. The CDR3 DNA reads as TGTGCCAGCAGGACTAGCGGGGTAAGCGATGAGCAGTTCTTC. This chain uses TRBV6-1 with TRBJ2-1; TRBD2 matches 11 bases. Per the germline V gene, CDR1 is MNHNS and CDR2 is SASEGT. The CDR3 runs to 14 residues. V gave up 6 bases and J gave up 8 bases; unmatched junction bases: 6.

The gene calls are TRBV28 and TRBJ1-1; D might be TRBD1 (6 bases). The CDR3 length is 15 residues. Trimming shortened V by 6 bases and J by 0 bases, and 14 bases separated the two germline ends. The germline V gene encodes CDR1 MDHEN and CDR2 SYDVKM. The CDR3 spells CASRMDSRLNTEAFF. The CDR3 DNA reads TGTGCCAGCAGGATGGACAGTCGATTGAACACTGAAGCTTTCTTT.

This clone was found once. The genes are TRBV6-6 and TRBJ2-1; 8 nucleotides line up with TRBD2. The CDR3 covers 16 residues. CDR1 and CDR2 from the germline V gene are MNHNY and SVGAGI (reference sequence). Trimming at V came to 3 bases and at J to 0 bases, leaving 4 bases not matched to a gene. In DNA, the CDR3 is TGTGCCAGCAGTTATGCGCGGGAGGACTCCTACAATGAGCAGTTCTTC. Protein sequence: CASSYAREDSYNEQFF.

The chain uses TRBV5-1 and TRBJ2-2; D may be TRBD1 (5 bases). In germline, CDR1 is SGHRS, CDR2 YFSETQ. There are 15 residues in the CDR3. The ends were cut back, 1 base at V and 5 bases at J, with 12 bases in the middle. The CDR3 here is CASSLSGKKTGELFF. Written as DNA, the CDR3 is TGCGCCAGCAGCTTGTCAGGGAAGAAGACCGGGGAGCTGTTTTTT.

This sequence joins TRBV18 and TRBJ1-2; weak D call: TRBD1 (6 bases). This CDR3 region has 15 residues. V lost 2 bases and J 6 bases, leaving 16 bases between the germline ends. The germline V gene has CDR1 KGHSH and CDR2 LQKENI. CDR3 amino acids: CASSPETWSGDGYTF. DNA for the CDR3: TGTGCCAGCTCACCAGAGACCTGGTCAGGGGATGGCTACACCTTC.

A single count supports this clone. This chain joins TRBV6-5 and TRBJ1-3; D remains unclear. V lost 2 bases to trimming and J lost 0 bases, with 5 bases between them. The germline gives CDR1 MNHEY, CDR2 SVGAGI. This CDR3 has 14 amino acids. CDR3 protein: CASSYQASGNTIYF. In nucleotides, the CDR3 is TGTGCCAGCAGTTACCAAGCCTCTGGAAACACCATATATTTT.

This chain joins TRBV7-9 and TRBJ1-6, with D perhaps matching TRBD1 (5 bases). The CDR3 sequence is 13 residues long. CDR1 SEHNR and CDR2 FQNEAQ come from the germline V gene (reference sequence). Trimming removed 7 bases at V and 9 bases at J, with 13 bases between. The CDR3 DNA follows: TGTGCCAGCACCGCCGCGGGGGTTTCACCCCTCCACTTT. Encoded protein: CASTAAGVSPLHF.

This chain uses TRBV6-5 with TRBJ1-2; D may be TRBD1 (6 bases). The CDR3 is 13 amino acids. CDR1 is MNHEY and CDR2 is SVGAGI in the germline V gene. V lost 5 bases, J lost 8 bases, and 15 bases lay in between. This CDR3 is CASSLQGREGYTF. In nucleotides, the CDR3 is TGTGCCAGCAGTCTACAGGGTCGTGAGGGCTACACCTTC.

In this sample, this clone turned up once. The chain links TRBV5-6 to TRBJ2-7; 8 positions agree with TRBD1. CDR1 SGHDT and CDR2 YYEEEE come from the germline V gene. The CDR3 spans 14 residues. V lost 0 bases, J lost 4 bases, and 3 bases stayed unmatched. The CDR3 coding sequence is TGTGCCAGCAGCTTGGGACAGGGGTTTTACGAGCAGTACTTC. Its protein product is CASSLGQGFYEQYF.

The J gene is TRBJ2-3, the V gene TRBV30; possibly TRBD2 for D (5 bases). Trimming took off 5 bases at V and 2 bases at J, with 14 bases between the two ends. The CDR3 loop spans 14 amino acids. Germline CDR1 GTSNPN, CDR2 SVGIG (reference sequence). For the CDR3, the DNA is TGTGCCTGGTCAGTCAGCGGACCCACAGATACGCAGTATTTT. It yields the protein CAWSVSGPTDTQYF.

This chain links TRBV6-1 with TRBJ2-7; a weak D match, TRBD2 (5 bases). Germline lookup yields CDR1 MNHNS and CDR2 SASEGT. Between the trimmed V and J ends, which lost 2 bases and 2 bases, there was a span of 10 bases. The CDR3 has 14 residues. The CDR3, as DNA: TGTGCCAGCAGTGAATTGCGGGCCCCCTACGAGCAGTACTTC. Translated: CASSELRAPYEQYF.

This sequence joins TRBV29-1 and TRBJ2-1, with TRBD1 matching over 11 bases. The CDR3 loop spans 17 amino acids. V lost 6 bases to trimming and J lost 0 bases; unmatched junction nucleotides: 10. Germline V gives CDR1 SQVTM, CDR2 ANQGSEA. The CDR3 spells CSVAGTGGHNSYNEQFF. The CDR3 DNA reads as TGCAGCGTCGCCGGGACAGGGGGACACAACTCCTACAATGAGCAGTTCTTC.

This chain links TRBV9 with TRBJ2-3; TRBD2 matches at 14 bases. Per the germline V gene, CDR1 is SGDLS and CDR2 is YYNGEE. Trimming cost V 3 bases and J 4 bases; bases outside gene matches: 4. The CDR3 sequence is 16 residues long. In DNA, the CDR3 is TGTGCCAGCAGCGCCGGGACTAGCGGGAGTCCAGATACGCAGTATTTT. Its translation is CASSAGTSGSPDTQYF.

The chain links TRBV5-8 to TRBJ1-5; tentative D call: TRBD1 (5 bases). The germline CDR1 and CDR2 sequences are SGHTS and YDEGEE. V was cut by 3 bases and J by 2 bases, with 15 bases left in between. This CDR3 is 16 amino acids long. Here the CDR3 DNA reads TGTGCCAGCAGCTCCCTGTGGGGCGATGGCAATCAGCCCCAGCATTTT. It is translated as CASSSLWGDGNQPQHF.

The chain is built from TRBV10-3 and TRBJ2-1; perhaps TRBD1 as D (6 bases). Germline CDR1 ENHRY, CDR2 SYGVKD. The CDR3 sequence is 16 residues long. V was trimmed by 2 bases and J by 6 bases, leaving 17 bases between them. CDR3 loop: CAISEKDSTTTNEQFF. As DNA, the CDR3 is TGTGCCATCAGTGAGAAGGACAGCACCACTACCAATGAGCAGTTCTTC.

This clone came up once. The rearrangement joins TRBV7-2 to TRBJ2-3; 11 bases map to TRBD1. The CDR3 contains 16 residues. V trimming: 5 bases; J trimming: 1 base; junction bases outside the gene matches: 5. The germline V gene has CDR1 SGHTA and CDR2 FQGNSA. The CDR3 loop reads CASSPPGQGGTDTQYF. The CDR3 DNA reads TGTGCCAGCAGCCCCCCGGGACAGGGGGGCACAGATACGCAGTATTTT.

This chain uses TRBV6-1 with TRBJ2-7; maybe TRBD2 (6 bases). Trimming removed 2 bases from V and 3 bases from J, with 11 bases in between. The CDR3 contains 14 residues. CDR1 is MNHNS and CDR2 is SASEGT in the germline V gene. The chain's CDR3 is CASSEREVSYEQYF. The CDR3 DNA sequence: TGTGCCAGCAGTGAAAGGGAGGTGAGCTACGAGCAGTACTTC.

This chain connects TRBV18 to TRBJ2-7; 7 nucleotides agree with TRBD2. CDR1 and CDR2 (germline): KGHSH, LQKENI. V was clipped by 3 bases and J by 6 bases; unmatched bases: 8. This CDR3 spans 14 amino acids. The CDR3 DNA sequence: TGTGCCAGCTCACCGCCGGGGCCGGGGGGCGAGCAGTACTTC. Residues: CASSPPGPGGEQYF.